This TCR beta chain appears in the sequencing data of a study of blood T cell repertoires in COVID-19. Overall study context: Whether acute or convalescent, the COVID-19 samples came from the United States, Italy and Spain.

The data were produced by immunoSEQ multiplex PCR, yet TCRdb's version contains in-frame clones alone and is incomplete. The sample consists of hundreds of thousands of clones, 87% of them appearing once. This CDR3 comprises 12 residues. With 6 bases clipped from V and 8 bases from J, the junction kept 4 bases outside the gene matches. In germline, CDR1 is SNHLY, CDR2 FYNNEI. Participant-reported clinical history was the basis for cohort assignment. The source is a woman in her twenties or thirties who had recovered from COVID-19. V is TRBV2 and J is TRBJ2-1; TRBD2 aligns across 7 bases. The source material was PBMCs or T cells enriched from blood (not recorded which). The CDR3 here is CASRGGVDEQFF. The DNA for the CDR3 is TGTGCCAGCAGGGGGGGGGTGGATGAGCAGTTCTTC.